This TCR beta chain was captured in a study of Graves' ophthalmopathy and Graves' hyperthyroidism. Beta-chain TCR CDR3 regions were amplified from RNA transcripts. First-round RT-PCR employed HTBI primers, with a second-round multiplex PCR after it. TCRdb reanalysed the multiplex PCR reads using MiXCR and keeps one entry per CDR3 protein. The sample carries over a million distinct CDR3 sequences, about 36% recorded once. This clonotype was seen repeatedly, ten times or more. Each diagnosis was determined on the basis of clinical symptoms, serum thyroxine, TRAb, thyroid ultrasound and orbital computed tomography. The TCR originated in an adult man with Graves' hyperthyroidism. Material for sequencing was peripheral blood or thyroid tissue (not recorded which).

The CDR3 DNA reads TGTGCCACCAGTCATGGACACCAGACGCCCCAGCATTTT. Translated, it gives CATSHGHQTPQHF. V usage is TRBV24-1 and J usage is TRBJ1-5; tentatively, D is TRBD1 (5 bases). Germline CDR1 is KGHDR and CDR2 is SFDVKD. Between the trimmed V and J ends, which lost 6 bases and 9 bases, there was a span of 14 bases. The CDR3 has 13 amino acids.